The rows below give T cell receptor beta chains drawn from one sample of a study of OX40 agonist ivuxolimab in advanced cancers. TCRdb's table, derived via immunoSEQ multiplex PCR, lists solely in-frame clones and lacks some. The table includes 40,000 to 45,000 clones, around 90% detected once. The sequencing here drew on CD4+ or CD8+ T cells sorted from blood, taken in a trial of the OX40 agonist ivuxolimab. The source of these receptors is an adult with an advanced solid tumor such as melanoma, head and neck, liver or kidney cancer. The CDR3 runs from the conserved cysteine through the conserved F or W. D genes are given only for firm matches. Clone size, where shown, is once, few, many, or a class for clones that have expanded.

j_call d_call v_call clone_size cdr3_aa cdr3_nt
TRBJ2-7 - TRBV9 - CASSVGTANEQYF TGTGCCAGCAGCGTAGGTACAGCGAACGAGCAGTACTTC
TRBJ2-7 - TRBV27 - CASSRGVGQTYEQYF TGTGCCAGCAGCAGGGGGGTGGGACAGACCTACGAGCAGTACTTC
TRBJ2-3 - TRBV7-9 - CASSLGVQNTDTQYF TGTGCCAGCAGCTTGGGCGTCCAGAACACAGATACGCAGTATTTT
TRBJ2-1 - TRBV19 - CASSTDGSSYNEQFF TGTGCCAGTAGTACGGACGGCAGCTCCTACAATGAGCAGTTCTTC
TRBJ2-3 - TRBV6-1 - CASSGYGSTDTQYF TGTGCCAGCAGTGGGTACGGAAGCACAGATACGCAGTATTTT
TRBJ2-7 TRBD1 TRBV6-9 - CASSPIQGAYIAGRKSYEQYF TGTGCCAGCAGTCCCATACAGGGGGCCTATATAGCGGGTCGAAAATCCTACGAGCAGTACTTC
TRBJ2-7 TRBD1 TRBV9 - CASSVSTGVAYEQYF TGTGCCAGCAGCGTCTCGACAGGGGTAGCCTACGAGCAGTACTTC
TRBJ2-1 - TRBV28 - CASSLSGYNEQFF TGTGCCAGCAGTTTAAGCGGCTACAATGAGCAGTTCTTC
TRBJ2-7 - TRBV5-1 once CASSFSGSEQYF TGCGCCAGCAGCTTCTCAGGGAGCGAGCAGTACTTC
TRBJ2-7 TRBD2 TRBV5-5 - CASSLVPAGHYEQYF TGTGCCAGCAGCTTGGTTCCAGCGGGGCACTACGAGCAGTACTTC
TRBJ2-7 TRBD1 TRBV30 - CACAPGGSYEQYF TGTGCCTGCGCCCCAGGGGGCAGCTACGAGCAGTACTTC
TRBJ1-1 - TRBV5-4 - CASSGGWNTEAFF TGTGCCAGCAGCGGGGGGTGGAACACTGAAGCTTTCTTT
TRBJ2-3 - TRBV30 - CAWSVVGGSTDTQYF TGTGCCTGGAGTGTAGTCGGCGGGAGCACAGATACGCAGTATTTT
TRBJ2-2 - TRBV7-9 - CASSLIVLWAGELFF TGTGCCAGCAGCTTAATAGTCCTCTGGGCCGGGGAGCTGTTTTTT
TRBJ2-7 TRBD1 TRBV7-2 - CASSYDDRDTYEQYF TGTGCCAGCAGCTACGACGACAGGGATACCTACGAGCAGTACTTC
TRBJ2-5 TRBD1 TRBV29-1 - CSVHIQDRAGETQYF TGCAGCGTACACATACAGGACAGGGCTGGAGAGACCCAGTACTTC
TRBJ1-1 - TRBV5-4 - CASSLRSQAEAFF TGTGCCAGCAGCTTGCGTTCCCAGGCTGAAGCTTTCTTT
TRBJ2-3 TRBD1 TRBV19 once CASTFRDRGDTQYF TGTGCCAGTACTTTCCGGGACAGAGGGGATACGCAGTATTTT
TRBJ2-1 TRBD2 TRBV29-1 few CSVEGLAGGHSSSYNEQFF TGCAGCGTTGAAGGACTAGCGGGAGGACACTCAAGCTCCTACAATGAGCAGTTCTTC
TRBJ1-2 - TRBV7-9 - CASSDQRTRSSRGYTF TGTGCCAGCAGCGATCAACGGACACGCTCTTCCCGTGGCTACACCTTC